This T cell receptor beta chain was sequenced during a study of blood T cell repertoires in COVID-19. Study context: The samples span acute and convalescent COVID-19 from the United States, Italy and Spain. PBMCs, B-cell-depleted T cells, or T cells were the source of the cDNA or gDNA that made up the material.

The junction had 4 bases not matched to a gene; V was cut back by 5 bases and J by 7 bases. The CDR3 has 13 residues. Germline V CDR1 and CDR2: SGHTA, FQGNSA. Study processing details: Amplification of reference gene primers provided the estimated nucleated cell counts. Sequencing was performed with immunoSEQ multiplex PCR; in TCRdb, only in-frame clones are kept and a portion is missing. V, J and clone size were drawn from that table, and D and trimming were deduced from the DNA. The table has 150,000 to 200,000 clones, 85% to 90% seen once. Sequenced: peripheral blood. V gene TRBV7-2 combines with J gene TRBJ1-2; TRBD1 aligns across 10 bases. This clonotype was sampled from a middle-aged man with active or convalescent COVID-19. As DNA, the CDR3 is TGTGCCAGCAGCCCCGACAGGGGGCTTGGCTACACCTTC. This encodes CASSPDRGLGYTF.